The next 20 T cell receptor beta chains were all read from a single sample in a study of response to subunit inactivated influenza vaccine. From the RT-PCR reads, TCRdb called clonotypes with MiXCR, one entry per CDR3 protein. The sample includes over 400,000 distinct CDR3 sequences, 10% to 15% of them seen just once. Sequenced material: PBMCs from blood, taken more than 35 days after vaccination. The receptors here all came from a man aged 45 to 65 who received an inactivated influenza vaccine.

The sample holds a few counts of this clonotype. The chain is built from TRBV10-3 and TRBJ1-3; D not certain. Germline CDR1 ENHRY, CDR2 SYGVKD. V lost 8 bases and J 0 bases, leaving 8 bases between the germline ends. The CDR3 has 13 amino acids. The CDR3 region has the DNA TGTGCCATCGCGGTGAACTCTGGAAACACCATATATTTT. It translates to CAIAVNSGNTIYF.

The table lists this clonotype with a few counts. The J gene is TRBJ1-2, the V gene TRBV5-1; 7 bases align to TRBD1. Per germline, CDR1 SGHRS and CDR2 YFSETQ. CDR3 size: 16 residues. Trimming took 2 bases from V and 7 from J; bases not matched to a gene: 14. The chain's CDR3 is CASSFELGQAIGGYTF. CDR3 coding DNA: TGCGCCAGCAGCTTCGAATTAGGACAGGCGATCGGTGGCTACACCTTC. The variable domain in full, with the rest retrieved from reference TRBV5-1 and TRBJ1-2, is KAGVTQTPRYLIKTRGQQVTLSCSPISGHRSVSWYQQTPGQGLQFLFEYFSETQRNKGNFPGRFSGRQFSNSRSEMNVSTLELGDSALYLCASSFELGQAIGGYTFGSGTRLTVV.

There are many counts of this clonotype. The chain employs TRBV7-3 and TRBJ1-1; TRBD1 might be the D (5 bases). The CDR3 loop spans 15 amino acids. The germline V and J ends were trimmed by 2 bases and 4 bases, with 14 bases remaining between them. In germline, CDR1 is SGHTA, CDR2 FQGTGA. The CDR3 sequence is CASSLLPGHTTEAFF. CDR3 sequence (DNA): TGTGCCAGCAGCTTACTTCCCGGACACACCACTGAAGCTTTCTTT.

The chain joins TRBV6-1 to TRBJ2-7; TRBD1 agrees at 10 bases. The CDR3 sequence is 14 residues long. V lost 4 bases and J lost 3; bases outside the gene matches: 3. From germline, CDR1 is MNHNS and CDR2 SASEGT. The CDR3 is CASSGGTGDYEQYF. CDR3 nucleotide sequence: TGTGCCAGCAGTGGGGGGACAGGGGACTACGAGCAGTACTTC.

This clonotype was recorded at least ten times. The rearrangement joins TRBV5-1 to TRBJ1-5; D may be TRBD1 (6 bases). The CDR3 extends over 13 amino acids. The germline CDR1 and CDR2 sequences are SGHRS and YFSETQ. V was cut by 5 bases and J by 6 bases, with 12 bases left in between. The CDR3 coding sequence is TGCGCCAGCAGATCAGGGGATGGTCAGCCCCAGCATTTT. This sequence encodes CASRSGDGQPQHF.

This clonotype was found a few times. J is TRBJ2-3 and V is TRBV7-2, with a weak D call TRBD2 (6 bases). V dropped 4 bases and J dropped 2 bases, with 13 bases sitting between them. The V gene's germline CDR1 is SGHTA and CDR2 FQGNSA. CDR3 length: 15 amino acids. The CDR3 is CASSWASELTDTQYF. The DNA of the CDR3 is TGTGCCAGCAGCTGGGCTAGCGAGCTCACAGATACGCAGTATTTT.

The gene calls are TRBV29-1 and TRBJ2-7; possibly TRBD2 for D (7 bases). The length of the CDR3 is 13 residues. V lost 4 bases, J lost 3 bases, and 13 bases lay in between. CDR1 is SQVTM and CDR2 is ANQGSEA in the germline V gene. CDR3 sequence reads: CSVVRGTNYEQYF. The CDR3 coding sequence is TGCAGCGTTGTGAGGGGGACTAACTACGAGCAGTACTTC.

This clonotype was observed a few times. The gene calls are TRBV10-3 and TRBJ1-2, with 11 nucleotides matching TRBD1. This CDR3 region has 13 residues. V lost 8 bases, J lost 3 bases, and 2 bases stayed unmatched. Germline loops: CDR1 ENHRY, CDR2 SYGVKD. The CDR3 reads CAIGGQGDYGYTF. CDR3 nucleotides: TGTGCCATCGGGGGACAGGGGGACTATGGCTACACCTTC.

The rearrangement links TRBV7-9 to TRBJ2-3; either TRBD1 or TRBD2 may supply D (5 bases each). The CDR3 has 17 residues. The V gene's germline CDR1 is SEHNR and CDR2 FQNEAQ (reference sequence). Trimming removed 4 bases from V and 0 bases from J, with 17 bases in between. In DNA form, the CDR3 reads TGTGCCAGCAGCTGGCCCGGGGCAGTTCCTAGCACAGATACGCAGTATTTT. Amino acids: CASSWPGAVPSTDTQYF.

There are a few counts of this clonotype. This chain connects TRBV7-9 to TRBJ1-4; D is uncertain. Trimming took off 3 bases at V and 8 bases at J, with 10 bases between the two ends. Looked up from germline, CDR1 is SEHNR and CDR2 is FQNEAQ (reference sequence). This CDR3 is 13 amino acids long. DNA for the CDR3: TGTGCCAGCAGCTTCGACATGTACGAAAAACTGTTTTTT. It encodes CASSFDMYEKLFF.

This clonotype came up a few times. The gene calls are TRBV20-1 and TRBJ2-2; 11 bases align to TRBD1. The germline V gene encodes CDR1 DFQATT and CDR2 SNEGSKA (reference sequence). V shed 6 bases, J shed 4 bases, and the junction held 4 bases outside the gene matches. The CDR3 sequence is 14 residues long. CDR3 sequence: CSAWTGGSTGELFF. The CDR3 nucleotides read TGCAGTGCATGGACAGGGGGCTCCACCGGGGAGCTGTTTTTT.

This clonotype appeared a few times. The chain recombines TRBV28 with TRBJ2-1; 7 positions match TRBD2. Germline V gives CDR1 MDHEN, CDR2 SYDVKM. The CDR3 runs 13 residues. V was pared by 8 bases and J by 3 bases, with 4 bases of the junction left unmatched. CDR3 amino acids: CASGGGIYNEQFF. For the CDR3, the DNA is TGTGCCAGCGGGGGGGGAATCTACAATGAGCAGTTCTTC.

This chain joins TRBV6-1 and TRBJ2-1; D perhaps matches TRBD2 (6 bases). The CDR3 is made up of 13 amino acids. V shed 6 bases and J shed 6 bases, with 12 bases lying between them. Per germline, CDR1 MNHNS and CDR2 SASEGT. The CDR3 here is CASSPAGFNEQFF. CDR3 nucleotide sequence: TGTGCCAGCAGCCCGGCGGGGTTCAATGAGCAGTTCTTC.

This clonotype has only a few counts. The rearrangement uses TRBV2 and TRBJ1-5; a weak D match, TRBD1 (6 bases). Germline V gives CDR1 SNHLY, CDR2 FYNNEI. Between the trimmed V and J ends, which lost 0 bases and 4 bases, there was a span of 10 bases. The CDR3 totals 15 residues. The CDR3 region is CASSEAPTGNQPQHF. As DNA, the CDR3 is TGTGCCAGCAGTGAAGCCCCAACAGGGAATCAGCCCCAGCATTTT. Full variable domain (remainder filled in from reference TRBV2 and TRBJ1-5): EPEVTQTPSHQVTQMGQEVILRCVPISNHLYFYWYRQILGQKVEFLVSFYNNEISEKSEIFDDQFSVERPDGSNFTLKIRSTKLEDSAMYFCASSEAPTGNQPQHFGDGTRLSIL.

The genes are TRBV9 and TRBJ2-1, with 7 bases matching TRBD2. Germline CDR1 and CDR2: SGDLS and YYNGEE. V dropped 4 bases and J dropped 8; count of bases not matched to a gene: 9. CDR3 size: 14 residues. The CDR3 DNA reads as TGTGCCAGCAGCCTCCAAGCGGGATCCGATGAGCAGTTCTTC. Its translation is CASSLQAGSDEQFF.

This clonotype was recorded at least ten times. The rearrangement joins TRBV29-1 to TRBJ2-2; D may be TRBD2 (5 bases). CDR1 and CDR2 from the germline V gene are SQVTM and ANQGSEA. The V gene lost 1 base and the J gene lost 2 bases, with 8 bases spanning the gap. The length of the CDR3 is 14 residues. For the CDR3, the DNA is TGCAGCGTTGAAGGGCTAGCAAACACCGGGGAGCTGTTTTTT. It codes for CSVEGLANTGELFF.

This clonotype was seen a few times. Here the CDR3 DNA reads TGTGCCAGCAGCAGAGACAGCAAAAATTCACCCCTCCACTTT. It codes for CASSRDSKNSPLHF. The rearrangement uses TRBV12-3 or TRBV12-4 and TRBJ1-6, with D tentatively TRBD1 (5 bases). This CDR3 has 14 amino acids. V was trimmed by 6 bases and J by 7 bases, leaving 13 bases between them.

The V call is TRBV18, the J call TRBJ2-1; D might be TRBD1 (5 bases). V was shortened by 1 base and J by 6 bases, with 16 bases between the two germline ends. This CDR3 is built from 16 residues. Germline V gene sequence: CDR1 KGHSH, CDR2 LQKENI. The CDR3: CASSPRGSPVSNEQFF. The DNA of the CDR3 is TGTGCCAGCTCACCACGGGGCAGCCCCGTGTCCAATGAGCAGTTCTTC.

This clonotype was seen many times. This rearrangement joins TRBV29-1 to TRBJ2-1; 7 positions match TRBD2. The CDR3 length is 18 residues. Germline V gene lookup returns CDR1 SQVTM and CDR2 ANQGSEA. Trimming removed 6 bases from V and 0 bases from J; junction bases left unmatched: 17. Written as DNA, the CDR3 is TGCAGCGTGACCGGTCGCCTAGCGGTGCGGAGCTCCTACAATGAGCAGTTCTTC. This gives the protein CSVTGRLAVRSSYNEQFF.

This clonotype occurred a few times. The chain combines TRBV4-2 with TRBJ2-7; no clear D. Germline V lookup: CDR1 LGHNA, CDR2 YNFKEQ. The CDR3 contains 13 residues. Trimming removed 5 bases at V and 2 bases at J, with 10 bases between. The CDR3 nucleotides are TGTGCCAGCAGCGAAGTGGGTGCCTACGAGCAGTACTTC. Its translation: CASSEVGAYEQYF.